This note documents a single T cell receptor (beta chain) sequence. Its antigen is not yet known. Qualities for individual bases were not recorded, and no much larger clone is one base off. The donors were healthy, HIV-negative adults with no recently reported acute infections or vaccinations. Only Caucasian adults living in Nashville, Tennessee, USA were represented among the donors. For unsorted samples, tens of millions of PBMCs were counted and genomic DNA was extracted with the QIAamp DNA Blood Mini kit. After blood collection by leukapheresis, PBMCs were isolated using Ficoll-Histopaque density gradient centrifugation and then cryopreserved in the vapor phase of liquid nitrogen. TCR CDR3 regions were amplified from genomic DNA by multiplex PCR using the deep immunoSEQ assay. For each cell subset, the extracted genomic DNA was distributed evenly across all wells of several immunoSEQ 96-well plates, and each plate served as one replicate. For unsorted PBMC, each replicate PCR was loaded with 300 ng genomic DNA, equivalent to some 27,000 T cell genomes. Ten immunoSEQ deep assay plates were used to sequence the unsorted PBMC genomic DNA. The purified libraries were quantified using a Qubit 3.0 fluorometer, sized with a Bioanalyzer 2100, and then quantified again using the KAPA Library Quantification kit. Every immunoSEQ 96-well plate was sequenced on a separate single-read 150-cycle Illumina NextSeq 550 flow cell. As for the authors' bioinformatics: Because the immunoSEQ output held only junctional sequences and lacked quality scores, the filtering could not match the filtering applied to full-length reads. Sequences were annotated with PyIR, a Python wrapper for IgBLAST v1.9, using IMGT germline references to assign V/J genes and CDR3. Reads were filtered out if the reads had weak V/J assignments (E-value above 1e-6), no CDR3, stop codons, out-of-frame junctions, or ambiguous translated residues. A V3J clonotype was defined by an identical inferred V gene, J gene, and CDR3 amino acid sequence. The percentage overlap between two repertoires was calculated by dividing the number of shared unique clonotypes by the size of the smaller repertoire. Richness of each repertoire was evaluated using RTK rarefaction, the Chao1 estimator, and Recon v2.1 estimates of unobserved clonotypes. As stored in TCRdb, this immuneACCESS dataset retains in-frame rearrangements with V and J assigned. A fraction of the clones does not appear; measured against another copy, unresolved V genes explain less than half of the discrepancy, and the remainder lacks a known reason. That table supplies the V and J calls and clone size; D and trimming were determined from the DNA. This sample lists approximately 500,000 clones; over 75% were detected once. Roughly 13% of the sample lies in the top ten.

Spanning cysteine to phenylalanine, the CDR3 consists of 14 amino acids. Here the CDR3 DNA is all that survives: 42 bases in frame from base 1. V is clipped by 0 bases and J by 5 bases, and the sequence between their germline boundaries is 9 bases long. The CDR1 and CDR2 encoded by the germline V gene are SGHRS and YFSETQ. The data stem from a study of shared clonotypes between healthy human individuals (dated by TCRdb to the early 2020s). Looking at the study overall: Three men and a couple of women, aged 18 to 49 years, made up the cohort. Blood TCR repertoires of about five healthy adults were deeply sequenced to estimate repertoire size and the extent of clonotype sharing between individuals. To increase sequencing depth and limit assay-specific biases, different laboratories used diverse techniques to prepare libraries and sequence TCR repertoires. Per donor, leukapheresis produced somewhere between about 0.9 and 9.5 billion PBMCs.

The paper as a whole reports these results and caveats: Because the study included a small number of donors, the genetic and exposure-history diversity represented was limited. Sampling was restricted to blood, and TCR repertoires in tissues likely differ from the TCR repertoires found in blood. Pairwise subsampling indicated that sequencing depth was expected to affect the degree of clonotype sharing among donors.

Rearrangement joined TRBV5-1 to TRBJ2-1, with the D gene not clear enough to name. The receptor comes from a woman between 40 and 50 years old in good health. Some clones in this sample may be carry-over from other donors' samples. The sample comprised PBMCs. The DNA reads TGCGCCAGCAGCTTGGCCGTCCCAAACAATGAGCAGTTCTTC. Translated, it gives CASSLAVPNNEQFF.